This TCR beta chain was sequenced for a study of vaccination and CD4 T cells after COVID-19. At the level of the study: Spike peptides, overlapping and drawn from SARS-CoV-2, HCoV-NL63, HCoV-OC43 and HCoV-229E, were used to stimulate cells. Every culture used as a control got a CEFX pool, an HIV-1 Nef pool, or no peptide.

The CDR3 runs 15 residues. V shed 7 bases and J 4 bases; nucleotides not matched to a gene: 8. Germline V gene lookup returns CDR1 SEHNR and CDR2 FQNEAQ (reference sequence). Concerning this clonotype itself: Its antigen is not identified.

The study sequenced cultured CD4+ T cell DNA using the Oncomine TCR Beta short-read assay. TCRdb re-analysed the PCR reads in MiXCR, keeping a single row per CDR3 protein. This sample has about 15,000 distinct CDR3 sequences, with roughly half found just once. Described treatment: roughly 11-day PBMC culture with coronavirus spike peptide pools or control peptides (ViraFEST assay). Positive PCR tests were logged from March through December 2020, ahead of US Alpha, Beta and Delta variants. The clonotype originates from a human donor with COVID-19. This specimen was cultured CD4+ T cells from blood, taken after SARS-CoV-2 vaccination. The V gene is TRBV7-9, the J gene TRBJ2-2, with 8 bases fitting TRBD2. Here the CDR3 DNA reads TGTGCCAGCACCGTCACCGGGACTAGCACCGGGGAGCTGTTTTTT. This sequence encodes CASTVTGTSTGELFF.